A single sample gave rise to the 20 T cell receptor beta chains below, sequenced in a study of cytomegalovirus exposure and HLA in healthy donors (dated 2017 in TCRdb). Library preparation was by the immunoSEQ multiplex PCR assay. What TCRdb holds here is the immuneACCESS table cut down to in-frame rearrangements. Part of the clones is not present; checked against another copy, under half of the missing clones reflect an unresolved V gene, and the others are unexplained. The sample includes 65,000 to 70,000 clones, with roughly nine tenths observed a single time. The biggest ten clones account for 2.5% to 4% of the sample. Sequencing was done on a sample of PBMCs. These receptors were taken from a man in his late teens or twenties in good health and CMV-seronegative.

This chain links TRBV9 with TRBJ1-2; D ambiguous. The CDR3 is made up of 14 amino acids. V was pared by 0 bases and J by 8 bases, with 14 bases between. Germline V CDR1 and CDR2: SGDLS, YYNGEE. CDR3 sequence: CASSVGRSGGGYTF. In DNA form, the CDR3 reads TGTGCCAGCAGCGTAGGAAGGTCAGGAGGAGGCTACACCTTC. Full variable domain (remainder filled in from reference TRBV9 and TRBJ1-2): DSGVTQTPKHLITATGQRVTLRCSPRSGDLSVYWYQQSLDQGLQFLIQYYNGEERAKGNILERFSAQQFPDLHSELNLSSLELGDSALYFCASSVGRSGGGYTFGSGTRLTVV.

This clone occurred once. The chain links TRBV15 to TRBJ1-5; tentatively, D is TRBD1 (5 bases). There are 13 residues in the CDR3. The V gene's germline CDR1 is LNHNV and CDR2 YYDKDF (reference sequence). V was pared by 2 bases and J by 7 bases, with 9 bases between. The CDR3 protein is CATSRSQGQPQHF. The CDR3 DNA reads TGTGCCACCAGCAGATCCCAGGGACAGCCCCAGCATTTT.

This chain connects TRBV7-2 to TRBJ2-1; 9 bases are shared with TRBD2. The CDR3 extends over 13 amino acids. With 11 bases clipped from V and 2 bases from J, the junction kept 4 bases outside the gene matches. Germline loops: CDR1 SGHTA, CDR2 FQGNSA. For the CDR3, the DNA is TGTGCCGGGGCTAGCGGGGCCTACAATGAGCAGTTCTTC. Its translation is CAGASGAYNEQFF.

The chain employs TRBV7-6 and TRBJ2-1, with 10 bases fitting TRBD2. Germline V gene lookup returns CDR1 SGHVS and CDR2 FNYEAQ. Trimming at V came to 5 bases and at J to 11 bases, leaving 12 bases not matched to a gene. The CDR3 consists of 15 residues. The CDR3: CASSRAPSSGGKQFF. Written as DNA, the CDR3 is TGTGCCAGCAGCCGAGCCCCCTCTAGCGGGGGAAAGCAGTTCTTC.

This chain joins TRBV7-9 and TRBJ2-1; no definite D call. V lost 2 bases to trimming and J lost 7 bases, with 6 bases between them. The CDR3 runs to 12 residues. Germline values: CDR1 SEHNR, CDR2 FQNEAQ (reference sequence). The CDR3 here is CASSLPVNEQFF. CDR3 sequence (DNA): TGTGCCAGCAGCTTACCTGTTAATGAGCAGTTCTTC.

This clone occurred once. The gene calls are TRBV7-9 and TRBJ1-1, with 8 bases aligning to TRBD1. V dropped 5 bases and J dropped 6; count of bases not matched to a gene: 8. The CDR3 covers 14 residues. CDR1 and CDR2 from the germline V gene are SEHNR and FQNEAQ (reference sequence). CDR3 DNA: TGTGCCAGCAGCGAGGGACAGGCACGGGCTGAAGCTTTCTTT. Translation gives CASSEGQARAEAFF.

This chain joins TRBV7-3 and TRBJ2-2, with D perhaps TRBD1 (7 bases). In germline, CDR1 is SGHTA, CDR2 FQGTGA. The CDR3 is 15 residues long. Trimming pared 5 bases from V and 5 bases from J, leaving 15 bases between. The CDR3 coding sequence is TGTGCCAGCAGCCGGTCAGGGGGGAGTACCGGGGAGCTGTTTTTT. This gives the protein CASSRSGGSTGELFF.

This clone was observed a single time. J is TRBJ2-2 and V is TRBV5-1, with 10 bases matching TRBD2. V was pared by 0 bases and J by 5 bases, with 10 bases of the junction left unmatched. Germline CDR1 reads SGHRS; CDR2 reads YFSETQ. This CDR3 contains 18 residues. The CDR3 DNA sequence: TGCGCCAGCAGCTTGGCCTCTGGGCTAGCGGGAGTTACCGGGGAGCTGTTTTTT. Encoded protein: CASSLASGLAGVTGELFF.

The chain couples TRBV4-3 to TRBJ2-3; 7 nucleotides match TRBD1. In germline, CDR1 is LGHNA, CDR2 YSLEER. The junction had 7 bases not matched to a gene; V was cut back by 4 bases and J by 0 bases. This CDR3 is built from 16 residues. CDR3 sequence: CASSRSTGISTDTQYF. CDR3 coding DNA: TGCGCCAGCAGCCGTTCGACAGGGATCAGCACAGATACGCAGTATTTT.

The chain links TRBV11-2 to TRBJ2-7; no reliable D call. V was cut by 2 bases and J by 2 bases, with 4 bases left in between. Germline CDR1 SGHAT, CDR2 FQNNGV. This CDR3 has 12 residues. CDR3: CASSLQAYEQYF. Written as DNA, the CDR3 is TGTGCCAGCAGCTTACAGGCCTACGAGCAGTACTTC.

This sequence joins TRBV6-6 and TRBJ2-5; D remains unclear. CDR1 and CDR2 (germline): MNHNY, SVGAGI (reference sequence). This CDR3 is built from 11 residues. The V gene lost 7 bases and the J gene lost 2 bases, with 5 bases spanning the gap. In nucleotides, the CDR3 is TGTGCCAGCAAGCTACAAGAGACCCAGTACTTC. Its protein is CASKLQETQYF.

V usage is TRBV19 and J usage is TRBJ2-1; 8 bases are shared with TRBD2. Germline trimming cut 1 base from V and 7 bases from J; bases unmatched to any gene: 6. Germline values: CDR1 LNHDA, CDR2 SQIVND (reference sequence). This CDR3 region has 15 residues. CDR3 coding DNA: TGTGCCAGTAGTATAGCGGCGGGAGGTATGAATGAGCAGTTCTTC. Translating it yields CASSIAAGGMNEQFF.

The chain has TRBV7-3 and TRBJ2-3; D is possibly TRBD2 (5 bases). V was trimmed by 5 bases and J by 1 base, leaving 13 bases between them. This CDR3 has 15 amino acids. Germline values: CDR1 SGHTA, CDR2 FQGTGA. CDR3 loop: CASSPGRAGTDTQYF. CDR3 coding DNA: TGTGCCAGCAGCCCCGGGCGGGCGGGCACAGATACGCAGTATTTT.

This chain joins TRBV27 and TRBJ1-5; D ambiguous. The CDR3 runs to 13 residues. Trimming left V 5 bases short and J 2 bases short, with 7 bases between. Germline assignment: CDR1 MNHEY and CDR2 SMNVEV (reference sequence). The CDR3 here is CASSQQGNQPQHF. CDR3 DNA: TGTGCCAGCAGTCAGCAGGGCAATCAGCCCCAGCATTTT.

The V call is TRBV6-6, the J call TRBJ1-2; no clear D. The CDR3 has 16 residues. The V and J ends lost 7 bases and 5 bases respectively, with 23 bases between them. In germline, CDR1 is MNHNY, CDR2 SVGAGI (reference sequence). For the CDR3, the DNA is TGTGCCAGCAAAAAGACATCGGTGGCGATTAGATATGGCTACACCTTC. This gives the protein CASKKTSVAIRYGYTF.

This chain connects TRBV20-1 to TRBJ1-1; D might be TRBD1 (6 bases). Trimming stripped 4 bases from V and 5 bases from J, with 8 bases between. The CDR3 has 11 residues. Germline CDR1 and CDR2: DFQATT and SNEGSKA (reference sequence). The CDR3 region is CSAIRGTEAFF. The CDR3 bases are TGCAGTGCTATAAGGGGGACTGAAGCTTTCTTT.

The CDR3 loop reads CASSYKAGWAFF. CDR3 bases: TGTGCCAGCAGTTATAAGGCAGGGTGGGCTTTCTTT. This chain links TRBV11-2 with TRBJ1-1, with a possible D match to TRBD1 (5 bases). The CDR3 runs to 12 residues. Germline CDR1 reads SGHAT; CDR2 reads FQNNGV. Trimming pared 6 bases from V and 11 bases from J, leaving 16 bases between. Together with reference TRBV11-2 and TRBJ1-1, the CDR3 gives the full variable domain: EAGVAQSPRYKIIEKRQSVAFWCNPISGHATLYWYQQILGQGPKLLIQFQNNGVVDDSQLPKDRFSAERLKGVDSTLKIQPAKLEDSAVYLCASSYKAGWAFFGQGTRLTVV.

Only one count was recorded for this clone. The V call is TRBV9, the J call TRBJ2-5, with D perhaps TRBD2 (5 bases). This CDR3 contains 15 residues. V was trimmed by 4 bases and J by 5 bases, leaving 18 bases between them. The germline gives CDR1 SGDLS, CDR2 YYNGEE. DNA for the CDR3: TGTGCCAGCAGCCTTGGACTCCACCCCCAGGAGACCCAGTACTTC. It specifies CASSLGLHPQETQYF.

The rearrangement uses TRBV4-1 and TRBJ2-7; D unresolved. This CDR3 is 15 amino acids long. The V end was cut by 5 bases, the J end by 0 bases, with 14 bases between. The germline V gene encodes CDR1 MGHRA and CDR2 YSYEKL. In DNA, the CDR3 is TGCGCCAGCAGCTTATCGAATAGCCACTCCTACGAGCAGTACTTC. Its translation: CASSLSNSHSYEQYF.

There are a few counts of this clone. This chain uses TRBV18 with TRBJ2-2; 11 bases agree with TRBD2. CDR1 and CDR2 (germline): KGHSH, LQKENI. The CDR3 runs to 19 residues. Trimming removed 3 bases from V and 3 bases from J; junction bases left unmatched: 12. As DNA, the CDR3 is TGTGCCAGCTCACCCTTAGGACAGCAACTAGCGGGGGACACCGGGGAGCTGTTTTTT. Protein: CASSPLGQQLAGDTGELFF. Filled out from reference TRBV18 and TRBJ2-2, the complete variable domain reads NAGVMQNPRHLVRRRGQEARLRCSPMKGHSHVYWYRQLPEEGLKFMVYLQKENIIDESGMPKERFSAEFPKEGPSILRIQQVVRGDSAAYFCASSPLGQQLAGDTGELFFGEGSRLTVL.